Included here is one T cell receptor beta chain sequence, with context. Its antigen remains unknown. This table comes from immunoSEQ multiplex PCR, and its TCRdb copy is limited to in-frame clones, with some not included. The sample lists approximately 170,000 clones; 85% to 95% were seen once. This sample was taken from a study of T cell responses to AZD1222 COVID-19 vaccine. This CDR3 region has 15 residues. The V and J ends lost 0 bases and 8 bases respectively, with 16 bases between them. Germline assignment: CDR1 MNHEY and CDR2 SVGAGI. Study-wide points: It should be noted that donors were predominantly white British and more often female, and clonal diversity was possibly underestimated. Dominant CD4 TCR responses targeted spike regions 160-218 and 743-854. With two AZD1222 doses given, Spike-specific TCR breadth and depth both rose.

Sequences were derived from peripheral blood, sampled on day 0 of AZD1222 vaccination. The clonotype was recovered from an adult in good health. The rearrangement uses TRBV6-5 and TRBJ1-2; D call uncertain. CDR3 amino acids: CASSYSSLRMGGYTF. The CDR3, as DNA: TGTGCCAGCAGTTACTCGAGTCTCCGGATGGGGGGCTACACCTTC.